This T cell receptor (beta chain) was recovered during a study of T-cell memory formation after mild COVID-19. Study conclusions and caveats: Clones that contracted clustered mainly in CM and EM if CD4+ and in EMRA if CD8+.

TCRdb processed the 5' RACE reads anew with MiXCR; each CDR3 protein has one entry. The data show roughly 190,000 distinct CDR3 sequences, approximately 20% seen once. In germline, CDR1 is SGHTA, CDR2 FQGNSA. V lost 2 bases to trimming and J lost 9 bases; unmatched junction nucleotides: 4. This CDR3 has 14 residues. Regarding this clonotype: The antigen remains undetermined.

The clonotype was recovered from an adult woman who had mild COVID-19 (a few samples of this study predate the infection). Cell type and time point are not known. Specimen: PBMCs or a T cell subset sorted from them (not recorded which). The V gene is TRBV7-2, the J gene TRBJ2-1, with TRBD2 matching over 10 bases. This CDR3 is CASSLSGGAPEQFF. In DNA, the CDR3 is TGTGCCAGCAGCTTAAGCGGGGGGGCCCCTGAGCAGTTCTTC.